This TCR beta chain was recorded in a study of CD8 T cells in ankylosing spondylitis. Study results and caveats: A TCR beta motif of several highly homologous variants seemed to mark ankylosing spondylitis blood. From matched ankylosing spondylitis synovial fluid, disease-linked clones were reportedly recovered at significantly enriched levels. Some motif variants had been reported before (in reactive arthritis synovial fluid and blood).

This clonotype came up many times. The antigen remains unidentified. With molecular barcodes, quantitative 5'-RACE was used to make the TCR beta libraries. MiXCR was run by TCRdb on the 5' RACE reads, yielding one entry per CDR3 protein. This sample yields 330,000 or so distinct CDR3 sequences, of which 8% are seen a single time; approximately 15% belongs to the top ten. The V gene's germline CDR1 is SGDLS and CDR2 YYNGEE. Between the trimmed V and J ends, which lost 3 bases and 8 bases, there was a span of 21 bases. The length of the CDR3 is 16 residues. The chain is built from TRBV9 and TRBJ2-1, with D possibly TRBD2 on 6 matching bases. Specimen: blood, either unsorted or a sorted T cell fraction (not recorded which). This receptor was taken from a male donor with ankylosing spondylitis. The CDR3 loop is CASSATGTPNIDEQFF. The CDR3 DNA is TGTGCCAGCAGCGCAACCGGGACTCCCAATATCGATGAGCAGTTCTTC. Variable domain in full (rest from reference TRBV9 and TRBJ2-1): DSGVTQTPKHLITATGQRVTLRCSPRSGDLSVYWYQQSLDQGLQFLIQYYNGEERAKGNILERFSAQQFPDLHSELNLSSLELGDSALYFCASSATGTPNIDEQFFGPGTRLTVL.